This T cell receptor beta chain stems from a study of OX40 agonist ivuxolimab in advanced cancers. The wider study: Patients were under 90% male with ages roughly 20 to 80, mean roughly 55.

Repertoires were generated with immunoSEQ multiplex PCR, while TCRdb's copy carries only in-frame clones and drops some. Of roughly 57,000 clones listed, approximately 75% are singletons. Trimming took 2 bases from V and 9 from J, leaving 11 bases between them. The CDR3 length is 13 residues. Germline V gene sequence: CDR1 SGHTA, CDR2 FQGTGA. The chain employs TRBV7-3 and TRBJ2-1; D ambiguous. Sequenced here: CD4+ or CD8+ T cells sorted from blood, sampled in a trial of the OX40 agonist ivuxolimab. This receptor was identified in an adult with an advanced solid tumor such as melanoma, head and neck, liver or kidney cancer. CDR3 region: CASSLVRNGEQFF. The CDR3 DNA follows: TGTGCCAGCAGCTTAGTTCGGAACGGTGAGCAGTTCTTC.